This T cell receptor beta chain derives from a study of T cell repertoires in cytomegalovirus infection. Overall study results and limits: Summed frequency of public TCR beta families distinguished CMV carriers with the relevant HLA. HLA-C-restricted, CMV-specific TCR beta clonotypes were dominant ex vivo.

Germline CDR1 and CDR2: ENHRY and SYGVKD. J gave up 2 bases and V 2 bases, and 7 bases lay outside the gene matches. The CDR3 is made up of 17 amino acids. TCRdb used MiXCR to reprocess the reads, holding one entry per CDR3 protein. The sample lists approximately 110,000 distinct CDR3 sequences; roughly 40% were seen once. A note on this clonotype: The target antigen is unknown.

V gene TRBV10-3 combines with J gene TRBJ2-3; TRBD2 aligns across 10 bases. This clonotype was obtained from a human donor in good health (CMV status not recorded). Some clones in this sample may be carry-over from other donors' samples. The sequencing used CD8+ T cells from cultured PBMCs, collected from culture after CMV antigen stimulation. The CDR3 is CAISEPTLAGDTDTQYF. The CDR3 region has the DNA TGTGCCATCAGTGAGCCCACCCTAGCGGGGGACACAGATACGCAGTATTTT.